This entry describes one T cell receptor beta chain. Its target is not known. Since a much larger clone is just one base distant, this may be a read error. The data originate from a study of post-analysis software for immune sequencing data. Prepared libraries of TCR beta cDNA carried unique molecular identifiers. TCRdb reanalysed the PCR reads using MiXCR and keeps one entry per CDR3 protein. The profile shows some 260,000 distinct CDR3 sequences, just over 35% of them singletons. Findings and caveats of the study: When patients were compared with controls, 5 or 6 TRBV segments were more frequent, TRBV5-6, TRBV5-1 and TRBV20-1 among them. Comparison with controls showed significantly lower normalized Chao1 diversity in multiple sclerosis patients.

The CDR3 length is 15 residues. The chain employs TRBV12-3 or TRBV12-4 and TRBJ2-1; a possible D gene is TRBD2 (7 bases). The last part of the DNA fits TRBJ2-7 better; the J call may be wrong. Sequenced input: blood. The sequence came from a girl aged 5-17 years with multiple sclerosis. The CDR3 region is CASSGGRGSYNEQYF. The CDR3 DNA sequence: TGTGCCAGCAGCGGGGGGCGGGGGTCCTACAATGAGCAGTACTTC.